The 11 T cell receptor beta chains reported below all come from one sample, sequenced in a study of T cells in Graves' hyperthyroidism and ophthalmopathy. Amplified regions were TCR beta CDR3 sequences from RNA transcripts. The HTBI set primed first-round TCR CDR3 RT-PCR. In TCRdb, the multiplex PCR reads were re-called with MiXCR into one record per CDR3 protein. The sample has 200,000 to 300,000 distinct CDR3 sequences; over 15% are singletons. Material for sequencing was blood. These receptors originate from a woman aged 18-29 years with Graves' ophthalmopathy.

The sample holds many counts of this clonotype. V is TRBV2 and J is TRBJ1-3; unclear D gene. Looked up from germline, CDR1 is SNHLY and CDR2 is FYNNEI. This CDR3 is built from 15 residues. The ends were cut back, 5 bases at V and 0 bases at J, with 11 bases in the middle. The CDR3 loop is CASSPTGSSGNTIYF. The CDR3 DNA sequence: TGTGCCAGCAGTCCGACGGGAAGCTCTGGAAACACCATATATTTT.

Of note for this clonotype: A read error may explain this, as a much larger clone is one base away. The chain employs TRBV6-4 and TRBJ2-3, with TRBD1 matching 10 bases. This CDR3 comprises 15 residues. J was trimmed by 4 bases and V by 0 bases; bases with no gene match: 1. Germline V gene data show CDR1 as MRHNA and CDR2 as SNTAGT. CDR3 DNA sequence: TGTGCCAGCAGTGACTCGACAGGGGGCGCAGATACGCAGTATTTT. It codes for CASSDSTGGADTQYF.

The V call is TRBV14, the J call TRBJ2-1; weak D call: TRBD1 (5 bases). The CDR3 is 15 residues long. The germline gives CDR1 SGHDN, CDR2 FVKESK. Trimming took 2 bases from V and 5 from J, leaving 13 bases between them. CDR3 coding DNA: TGTGCCAGCAGCCAAACCAGGGTAAAGCACAATGAGCAGTTCTTC. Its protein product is CASSQTRVKHNEQFF.

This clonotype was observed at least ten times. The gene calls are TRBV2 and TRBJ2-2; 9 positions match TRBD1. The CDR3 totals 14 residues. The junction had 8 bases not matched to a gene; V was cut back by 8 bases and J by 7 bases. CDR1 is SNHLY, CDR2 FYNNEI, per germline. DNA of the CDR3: TGTGCCAGCGGGGGACAGGGCCCGAGCGGGGAGCTGTTTTTT. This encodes CASGGQGPSGELFF.

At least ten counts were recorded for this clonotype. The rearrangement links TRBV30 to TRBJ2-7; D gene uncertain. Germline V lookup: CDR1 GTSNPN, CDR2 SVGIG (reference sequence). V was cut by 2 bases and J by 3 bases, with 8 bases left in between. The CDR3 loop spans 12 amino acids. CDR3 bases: TGTGCCTGGAGTAGGAGTAACTACGAGCAGTACTTC. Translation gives CAWSRSNYEQYF.

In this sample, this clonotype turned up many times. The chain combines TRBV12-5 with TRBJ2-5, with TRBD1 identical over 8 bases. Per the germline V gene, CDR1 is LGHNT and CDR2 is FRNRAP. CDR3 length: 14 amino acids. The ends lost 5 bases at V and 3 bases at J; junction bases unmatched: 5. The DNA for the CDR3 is TGTGCTAGTGGTCCATCGGACAGGGAAGAGACCCAGTACTTC. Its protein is CASGPSDREETQYF.

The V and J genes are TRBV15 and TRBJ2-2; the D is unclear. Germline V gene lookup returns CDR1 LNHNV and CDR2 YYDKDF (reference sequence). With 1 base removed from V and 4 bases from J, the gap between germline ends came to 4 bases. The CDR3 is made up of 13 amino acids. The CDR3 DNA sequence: TGTGCCACCAGCAGAGGGGCCACCGGGGAGCTGTTTTTT. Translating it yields CATSRGATGELFF.

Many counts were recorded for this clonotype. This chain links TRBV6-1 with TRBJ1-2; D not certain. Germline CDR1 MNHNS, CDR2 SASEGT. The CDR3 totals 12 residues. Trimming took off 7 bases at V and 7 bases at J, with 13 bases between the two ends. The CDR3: CASTTNGVGYTF. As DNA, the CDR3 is TGTGCCAGCACCACCAACGGGGTTGGCTACACCTTC.

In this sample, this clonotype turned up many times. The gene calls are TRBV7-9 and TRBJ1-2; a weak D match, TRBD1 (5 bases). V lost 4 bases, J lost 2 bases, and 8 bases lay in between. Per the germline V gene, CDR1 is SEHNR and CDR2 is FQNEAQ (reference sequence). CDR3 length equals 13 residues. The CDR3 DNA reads TGTGCCAGCAGCTACGACAGCAACTATGGCTACACCTTC. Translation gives CASSYDSNYGYTF.

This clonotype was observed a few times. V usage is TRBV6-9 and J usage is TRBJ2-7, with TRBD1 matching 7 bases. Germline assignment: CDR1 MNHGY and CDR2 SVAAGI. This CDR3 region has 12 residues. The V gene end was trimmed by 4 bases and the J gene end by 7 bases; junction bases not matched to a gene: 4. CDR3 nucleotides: TGTGCCAGCAGTTCGACAGGGTGGGAGCAGTACTTC. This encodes CASSSTGWEQYF.

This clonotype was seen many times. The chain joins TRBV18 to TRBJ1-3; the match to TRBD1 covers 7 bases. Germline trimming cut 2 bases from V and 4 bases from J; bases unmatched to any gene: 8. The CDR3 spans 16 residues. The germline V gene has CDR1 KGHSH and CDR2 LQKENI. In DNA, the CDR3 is TGTGCCAGCTCACCAAAGAAAACAGGGGACGGAAACACCATATATTTT. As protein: CASSPKKTGDGNTIYF.